This T cell receptor beta chain was observed in a study of Graves' ophthalmopathy and Graves' hyperthyroidism. The TCR beta CDR3 regions underwent amplification from RNA transcripts. The workflow started with a first-round RT-PCR run with HTBI primers and then moved on to a second-round multiplex PCR. Each CDR3 protein is one row after TCRdb ran MiXCR on the multiplex PCR reads. This sample has hundreds of thousands of distinct CDR3 sequences; over 20% occur once, and the top ten carry 3%. Patients with other autoimmune diseases, uncontrolled infections, pregnancy or lactation were excluded. The study's findings and limits: Forecasting of ophthalmopathy progression by the model achieved almost 71% sensitivity and 72% to 75% specificity. Blood contained most expanded thyroid clonotypes exceeding 0.001 frequency.

This clonotype was detected ten times or more. The antigen is undetermined. The sequence derives from a woman under 30 with stable Graves' hyperthyroidism. The sequencing sample was made of peripheral blood.

The CDR3 sequence: CASSQVGTSLRQPQHF. The CDR3 bases are TGCGCCAGCAGCCAAGTCGGTACAAGCCTTAGACAGCCCCAGCATTTT. The genes are TRBV4-1 and TRBJ1-5; unclear D gene. The CDR3 is 16 residues long. CDR1 MGHRA and CDR2 YSYEKL come from the germline V gene. V lost 1 base and J 7 bases, leaving 17 bases between the germline ends.